The sequence of this T cell receptor (beta chain) was determined in a study of blood T cell repertoires in COVID-19 (dated by TCRdb to 2018 to 2020). For the wider study: The collaborator samples originated in the United States, Italy and Spain and spanned the acute and convalescent phases of COVID-19. The repertoires were made available in a free public database intended to serve as a resource for research on the immune response to SARS-CoV-2. The samples were drawn from two sources: the first 160 participants of the ongoing ImmuneRACE study, and over 950 subjects contributed by 6 global collaborators. Nearly every sample came with metadata listing a de-identified subject ID, COVID-19 status, age in years and sex. The material from the prospective study consisted of cDNA or gDNA derived from T cells, B-cell-depleted T cells, or PBMCs. Where HLA class I and class II types were available, the types were taken from metadata supplied by the sample provider, not from assay-based typing. The dataset comprised deeply sampled blood TCRbeta repertoires from subjects exposed to, actively infected with, or recovered from COVID-19. On the study overall, not on this receptor specifically: The amount of clinical and demographic metadata varied by source and participant and was provided uncurated.

One collaborating source in Seattle enrolled patients during active infection and followed them longitudinally through the course of disease. Collaborating institutions collected whole blood in K2EDTA tubes following their own protocols. For TCRbeta analysis, collaborator samples were shipped as frozen whole blood, as isolated PBMCs, or as DNA extracted from either sample type. As encoded in the germline V gene (reference sequence), CDR1 is LNHDA while CDR2 is SQIVND. The germline ends are 10 bases apart after V is trimmed by 4 bases and J by 0 bases. From cysteine to phenylalanine, the CDR3 is 15 amino acids long. Only the CDR3 DNA stays, 45 bases, in frame from base 1. TCRbeta CDR3 regions were amplified from genomic DNA by means of the immunoSEQ Assay, a bias-controlled multiplex PCR. As for the authors' bioinformatics: Within the assay, amplification of reference gene primers was used to estimate how many nucleated cells each sample contained. To quantify the absolute abundance of each unique TCRbeta CDR3 rearrangement, sequence reads were collapsed and filtered. Productive Simpson clonality was computed per sample as the square root of Simpson's diversity index over productive rearrangements. Drawn from immuneACCESS, this table holds only the in-frame rearrangements with V and J called that TCRdb kept. Clones are partly lost; checked studies trace under half to an unresolved V gene and leave the rest unexplained. The DNA gave D and trimming, while V, J and clone size come from that table. The sample records 350,000 to 500,000 clones, 80% to 90% of which are singletons. The ten largest clones take up 0.75% to 0.85% of the sample.

For this clone: Its antigen remains unidentified. No qualities accompany the bases; no much larger clone lies one base away.

The TCR was taken from a man between 18 and 35 years old with COVID-19, enrolled during active disease. The rearrangement joined TRBV19 to TRBJ1-3; the D gene lacks a confident call. Sequenced material: peripheral blood. The CDR3 loop reads CASSTNTNSGNTIYF. The sequence in DNA is TGTGCCAGTAGTACCAACACAAACTCTGGAAACACCATATATTTT.